This entry describes one T cell receptor beta chain. This receptor's antigen is unknown. There are no base qualities to consult, and no much larger clone falls within one base. The cohort comprised more than 550 healthy bone marrow donors. Cohort members were all nominally healthy when sampled, although unrecorded immune exposures were likely present. The donor tested CMV seronegative and was one of the 352 seronegative cohort members. A peripheral blood sample was provided by each donor, and peripheral blood mononuclear cells were used for TCR beta sequencing. Genomic DNA was extracted from the blood cell samples with the Qiagen DNeasy Blood Extraction Kit. The germline V end is reduced by 4 bases and the J end by 9 bases; junction bases left unmatched: 6. CDR3 length: 14 amino acids, cysteine to phenylalanine. Only CDR3 DNA remains: 42 bases, in frame from the first base. The germline V gene gives CDR1 as SGDLS and CDR2 as YYNGEE.

The library relied on the immunoSEQ multiplex PCR assay. For the multiplex PCR, a mixture combining 60 forward primers for TCR Vbeta segments and 13 reverse primers for TCR Jbeta segments was used. The CDR3 region of rearranged TCR beta genes was amplified from genomic DNA with a multiplex PCR assay. The Illumina HiSeq System was used to sequence the amplified TCR beta libraries as 87-base-pair reads. Per the original workflow: A later analysis tallied 75 million to 85 million unique TCR beta chains across the 660 or so repertoires, and some 10 million of those chains were shared by two or more donors. Raw reads were error-corrected and collapsed into unique sequences with a nearest-neighbor algorithm that merged closely related sequences to remove PCR and sequencing errors. Alignment of CDR3 sequences to IMGT reference sequences was used to assign V, D and J gene segments. For a sequence to be retained, a match of at least six nucleotides was required to both a V gene segment and a J gene segment. A rearrangement was called productive if the CDR3 had no stop codons and remained in frame with V and J, and every other rearrangement was called non-productive. CDR3 was defined according to IMGT convention as the region running from the second conserved V-encoded cysteine to the conserved J-encoded phenylalanine. In an earlier analysis of more than 550 of the donors, sequences lacking an unambiguous match to a single V gene segment were excluded. An earlier analysis of some 610 of the donors called V segments functional above 56.7% productive rearrangements and segregating when the between-donor standard deviation exceeded 5%. To diagnose cytomegalovirus status from the catalog of TCR beta chain sequences, a statistical classification framework was built. V and J gene assignment, in a later analysis, came from comparing TCR nucleotide sequences with IMGT/GENE-DB human TR gene sequences. A later analysis assigned CDR3 sequences and most-parsimonious VDJ recombination scenarios with the TCRdist pipeline. In a later analysis, each TCR beta chain was defined by its CDR3 amino acid sequence together with its V-gene family, and reads without a unique V-gene family were excluded. To address suspected cross-contamination and a sequencing artifact, a later analysis removed around 590 highly shared, low-generation-probability nucleotide sequences. A later analysis calculated a clonal expansion index for each public chain from normalized within-repertoire ranks of inferred template counts. Generation probabilities in a later analysis came from a VDJ recombination model fitted to out-of-frame rearrangements, and those results were checked against IGoR. In a later analysis, hypergeometric tests were used to score TCR-TCR, TCR-HLA and TCR-CMV co-occurrence, with a repertoire-size bias correction applied to TCR pairs. In a later analysis, false discovery rates were estimated by permuting HLA or CMV assignments 20 times. In a later analysis, co-occurring TCRs were grouped using DBSCAN, and TCRdist sequence similarity was added for clustering within HLA-allele-positive subsets. Repertoires with fewer than 30,000 or more than 120,000 public chains, plus five repertoires with anomalous nucleotide sharing, were excluded from co-occurrence clustering. TCRdb mirrors the immuneACCESS table, restricted to in-frame sequences. Some clones are absent from its copies; in checked studies, under half trace to an unresolved V gene, and the reason for the others is unknown. That table supplies the V and J calls and clone size; D and trimming were determined from the DNA. In this sample the table shows 120,000 to 150,000 clones, 82% of which occur a single time. The ten biggest clones cover 3% to 4% of the sample.

The sample is drawn from a study of cytomegalovirus exposure and HLA in healthy donors (dated by TCRdb to the late 2010s). With respect to the entire study: An earlier analysis of approximately 640 of the donors reported 276 Gb of sequence data and some 100 million unique TCR beta sequences from about 179 million T cells. Roughly 300 gigabases of sequencing data and 78 million or so unique TCR sequences were included in an early release covering roughly 600 HLA-typed donors. Of the approximately 400 genotyped donors, about 80% fell in the genetic ancestry cluster associated with self-reported Caucasian donors. The study aimed to test whether cataloging public T cell receptors could reveal signatures of past pathogen exposure. The T cell repertoires of around 670 subjects were profiled by immunosequencing and related to cytomegalovirus serostatus. Along with the approximately 700-subject first cohort, a separate validation cohort of more than 90 different subjects was used. To predict cytomegalovirus infection status, the study combined high-throughput TCR immunosequencing, statistical association of individual TCRs with disease status, and machine learning. To study patterns of TCR occurrence, a later analysis re-analyzed previously published TCR beta repertoires from around 670 donors and added high-resolution HLA genotyping. Rather than using new phenotypic data, the later analysis identified candidate immune exposures from TCR beta sequences and from how often those sequences occurred across donors. To decide whether each TCR beta V gene segment behaved as functional or pseudogenic, an earlier analysis of approximately 620 of the donors relied on high-throughput TCR beta sequencing. Alongside the repertoire data, information on donor age, sex, ethnicity and CMV serostatus was compiled. In a later genetic analysis, genome-wide SNP genotypes for about 65% of the roughly 700 donors were used, and that subset was treated as a discovery cohort. All discovery cohort repertoires had been generated using a single sequencing platform. Both class I and class II loci were covered by HLA typing, at four-digit resolution. Typing coverage varied by locus: about 629-630 donors for A, B, C, DRB1 and DQB1; approximately 560 for DQA1; 606 for DPA1; fewer than 480 for DPB1. Five DR-DQ haplotypes were handled as single units for association and clustering, since linkage in the cohort was strong. Across 300 to 400 genotyped donors of the cohort, an average of roughly 250,000 unique TCR beta nucleotide sequences per donor were sequenced, and approximately 17% of those sequences were non-productive. Here is what the overall study found, with its caveats: A further reported finding was that TCR beta sequences accurately predicted the HLA-A and HLA-B alleles for most subjects in the first cohort. Roughly uniform sequencing depth across donors was assumed in presence/absence analyses, although this assumption may not hold. Specific HLA alleles were associated with 16,951 TCR beta sequences at a false discovery rate of 0.05 in a later analysis. A group of highly shared sequence variants was considered likely to be a technical artifact of the sequencing pipeline. A later analysis found that HLA-associated TCR beta chains were more clonally expanded and had lower generation probabilities than equally common non-associated chains. In vitro tests confirmed that a few of the cytomegalovirus-associated TCR beta chains recognize cytomegalovirus antigens. The authors suggested that the approach could potentially be extended to other disease states and immunological phenotypes. Seventeen rarely observed V segments, including chromosome 9 orphons, were excluded from the earlier analysis of several hundred of the donors because counts were too low. Some IMGT-functional V segments, including TRBV6-2 and TRBV6-3, could not be told apart with the 87-base-pair reads, so those segments were excluded. A later analysis found that TCR association rates varied across HLA loci, with DRB1 alleles showing the most associated TCRs and HLA-C alleles the fewest. In both the original and validation cohorts, the classifier was reported to diagnose cytomegalovirus status with high specificity and sensitivity. Linkage disequilibrium might explain the correlated functional status among segregating V segments, but an unknown experimental factor could not be excluded. The study gave a list of 150 to 200 TCR beta chains associated with cytomegalovirus. According to a later analysis, parvovirus B19, influenza, CMV and Epstein-Barr virus appeared linked to several top co-occurrence clusters. Across donors, most TCR sequences were observed very rarely, whereas some public TCRs were present in many individuals. For the cohort, immune exposure information was limited to CMV serostatus. A later genetic analysis reported fewer N-insertions in productive TCRs among donors in an Asian-associated ancestry cluster than the approximately 670-donor mean. This cohort had only TCR beta chains sequenced, and the lack of alpha or paired-chain data limited which features could be detected. In a later genetic analysis, a missense DCLRE1C variant was associated with V-gene and J-gene trimming of TCR beta chains, and the association was replicated in an independent cohort. Because HLA typing was unavailable for some donors at each locus, only the typed subset was used in association tests. In an earlier analysis of approximately 590 of the donors, most TCR beta V segments appeared in productive rearrangements about 87% or about 30% of the time, broadly matching IMGT annotations. When HLA alleles, especially DR and DQ, strongly co-occurred, TCR associations were difficult to assign to individual alleles. According to a later analysis, most CMV-associated TCR beta chains appeared to be HLA-restricted, and the HLA associations seemed to be driven largely by CMV exposure.

Here the chain combines TRBV9 and TRBJ1-6, with 8 middle bases fitting TRBD1. The sequenced material came from PBMCs. The receptor was derived from a male donor in good health and CMV-seronegative. CDR3 region: CASSLGQGGSPLHF. The DNA reads as follows: TGTGCCAGCAGCCTCGGACAGGGAGGTTCACCCCTCCACTTT.